These T cell receptor beta chains were read from a single sample in a study of shared clonotypes between healthy human individuals. The data were produced by immunoSEQ multiplex PCR, yet TCRdb's version contains in-frame clones alone and is incomplete. This table holds around 610,000 clones, 90% to 97% found once. Sequenced material: naive CD8+ T cells sorted from blood. Receptors were obtained from a woman aged 30 to 39 in good health. CDR3s leave out the opening cysteine and the closing phenylalanine or tryptophan.

j_gene	v_gene	CDR3aa
TRBJ2-7	TRBV28	ASSGQGYEQY
TRBJ2-5	TRBV5-1	ASSLGSLAETQY
TRBJ2-1	TRBV4-1	ASSQVVASYNEQF
TRBJ2-2	TRBV5-4	ASSRTGGWDGELF
TRBJ2-2	TRBV7-6	ASSPSGDGELF
TRBJ2-6	TRBV11-2	ASSSGASGANVLT
TRBJ2-1	TRBV5-4	ASSGGYNEQF
TRBJ2-1	TRBV2	ASSEGDRYNEQF
TRBJ1-5	TRBV5-8	ASSSIGAQPQH
TRBJ2-3	TRBV5-6	ASSFSGDSTDTQY
TRBJ1-1	TRBV7-9	ASSTRTGRNTEAF
TRBJ2-7	TRBV29-1	SVRVPERGWEQY
TRBJ2-1	TRBV25-1	ASSVAAEQF
TRBJ2-1	TRBV2	ASRESGRTYNEQF
TRBJ1-2	TRBV19	ASSIGISPRISWHYGYT
TRBJ2-7	TRBV11-3	ASSLSPSDEQY
TRBJ1-4	TRBV27	ASSFSAGANEKLF
TRBJ2-1	TRBV28	ASRSSGMGGEQF
TRBJ1-1	TRBV9	ASSSGGHTEAF
TRBJ2-7	TRBV10-3	ATSGTEEGYEQY
TRBJ2-7	TRBV6-1	ASSEFASTGSGDEQY
TRBJ2-4	TRBV28	ASSLPGLAGGYIQY
TRBJ1-1	TRBV19	ASSPAGDPRRVGTEAF
TRBJ1-5	TRBV7-9	ASSPTGGQPQH
TRBJ2-7	TRBV11-2	ASSLEWGNEQY
TRBJ2-5	TRBV7-9	ASSLWRETQY
TRBJ2-7	TRBV28	ATARYEQY
TRBJ2-3	TRBV5-4	ALLDRGIGDTQY
TRBJ2-7	TRBV2	ASSAGLAGTYEQY
TRBJ2-6	TRBV5-1	ASSPLQGSPPGANVLT
TRBJ1-2	TRBV6-5	ASSYQGANYGYT
TRBJ1-1	TRBV5-1	ASSTSREGWTEAF